This paragraph reports one T cell receptor (beta chain). This sample was taken from a study of blood T cell repertoires in COVID-19. The wider study: Researchers got acute and convalescent COVID-19 samples from the United States, Italy and Spain. Sample material is recorded as cDNA or gDNA derived from T cells, B-cell-depleted T cells, or PBMCs.

Clones were read by immunoSEQ multiplex PCR, and TCRdb kept only the in-frame ones, dropping some. The sample shows some 250,000 clones, around 90% of them seen only once. Recruitment covered under 25 US areas and drew participants whose ages spanned roughly 18 to 100 years. Cohort allocation depended upon clinical history that participants reported. V lost 3 bases and J lost 0, with 9 bases in between. The length of the CDR3 is 13 residues. Germline assignment: CDR1 DFQATT and CDR2 SNEGSKA (reference sequence). The chain employs TRBV20-1 and TRBJ2-7, with D perhaps matching TRBD1 (5 bases). The sample consisted of PBMCs or T cells enriched from blood (not recorded which). This clonotype originated in a woman in her thirties or forties with acute COVID-19. The CDR3 loop reads CSASNRYSYEQYF. The DNA for the CDR3 is TGCAGTGCTAGTAACAGGTACTCCTACGAGCAGTACTTC.